Following are 2 T cell receptor beta chains from one sample sequenced in a study of monozygotic twins with inflammatory bowel disease. TCRdb reanalyzed the 5' RACE reads and collapses them to one entry per CDR3 protein, without DNA. Listed are fewer than 200,000 distinct CDR3 sequences; around 2.4% falls within the top ten. Material for sequencing was blood. The receptor set was obtained from a human donor with ulcerative colitis or Crohn's disease, or a healthy co-twin of an affected twin (not recorded which).

The rearrangement uses TRBV6-5 and TRBJ2-1; TCRdb lists TRBD1, though no DNA is available to test this call. This CDR3 comprises 12 residues. Germline CDR1 and CDR2: MNHEY and SVGAGI. The CDR3 sequence: CASSRTGGEQFF.

V is TRBV5-4 and J is TRBJ2-6; no DNA is available, so the TRBD1 call from TCRdb remains unchecked. This CDR3 region has 17 residues. Germline CDR1 and CDR2: SGHNT and YYREEE (reference sequence). The CDR3 region is CASSLGDSSSGANVLTF.